This T cell receptor (beta chain) was recorded in a study of blood T cell repertoires in COVID-19. Profiled with immunoSEQ multiplex PCR; TCRdb holds only in-frame clones, not every one. This sample carries over 200,000 clones, about 87% of them seen once, and the ten largest clones take approximately 2.4%. Trimming shortened V by 4 bases and J by 4 bases, and 17 bases separated the two germline ends. Germline V gene sequence: CDR1 SGHNT, CDR2 YYREEE (reference sequence). The CDR3 covers 16 residues. V is TRBV5-4 and J is TRBJ1-4; D might be TRBD1 (6 bases). The material sequenced was peripheral blood. The receptor comes from a man aged 25 to 40 with COVID-19, enrolled during active disease. CDR3 region: CASSRGGHSNNEKLFF. The CDR3 DNA sequence: TGTGCCAGCAGCCGGGGGGGACACTCCAATAATGAAAAACTGTTTTTT.